This T cell receptor (beta chain) was sequenced for a study of T-cell memory formation after mild COVID-19. About the study: Across donors, TCR clusters were largely donor specific. General study points: For contracting clones, CD4+ ones sat mainly in CM and EM, CD8+ in EMRA.

The sample holds many counts of this clonotype. The antigen is undetermined. V lost 3 bases, J lost 0 bases, and 14 bases lay in between. Germline assignment: CDR1 KGHDR and CDR2 SFDVKD. The CDR3 runs 17 residues. Constant-segment primers were used for 5'RACE, and the resulting TCR alpha and TCR beta cDNA libraries carried sample barcodes and UMIs. Each CDR3 protein is one row after TCRdb ran MiXCR on the 5' RACE reads. The data hold about 430,000 distinct CDR3 sequences, with about 24% observed a single time. V usage is TRBV24-1 and J usage is TRBJ2-1; no clear D. This receptor was identified in an adult woman who had mild COVID-19 (a few samples of this study predate the infection). Cell type and time point are not known. Sequenced input: PBMCs or a T cell subset sorted from them (not recorded which). DNA of the CDR3: TGTGCCACCAGTGATCCCCTGGCCGGCTACTCCTACAATGAGCAGTTCTTC. As protein: CATSDPLAGYSYNEQFF.